These T cell receptor beta chains were read from a single sample in a study of PD-L1 blockade in urothelial cancer. The table came from immunoSEQ multiplex PCR; TCRdb's copy has only in-frame clones and leaves some out. The table has under 120,000 clones, around 85% seen once; the top ten hold about 2.6%. Source: PBMCs, taken around atezolizumab (anti-PD-L1) treatment. The receptors were gathered from a man aged 50-60 years with urothelial cancer. Each CDR3 is given with its conserved first and last residue. The D gene is left open where the match is weak. The size field is filled for only some rows; it gives once, few, many or a size class.

j_gene	v_gene	d_gene	abundance	CDR3nt	CDR3aa
TRBJ1-1	TRBV20-1	.	.	TGCAGTGCCGTACAGAACACTGAAGCTTTCTTT	CSAVQNTEAFF
TRBJ2-1	TRBV5-1	TRBD2	.	TGCGCCAGCAGCTTAGAGGGACTAGGGATTGGTCATGAGCAGTTCTTC	CASSLEGLGIGHEQFF
TRBJ2-3	TRBV9	.	few	TGTGCCAGCAGCGTAGATCCTAGTGGCGATACGCAGTATTTT	CASSVDPSGDTQYF
TRBJ1-1	TRBV7-9	.	.	TGTGCCAGCAGCCTCCAAGAAGGTCTTAGGGGGGCTTTCTTT	CASSLQEGLRGAFF
TRBJ2-7	TRBV6-5	.	.	TGTGCCAGCAGTTACTCCCCTAGACAGGCCTACGAGCAGTACTTC	CASSYSPRQAYEQYF
TRBJ1-2	TRBV5-1	.	.	TGCGCCAGCAGCCCTAATGCGGGTCAGGGGCCTGGAGATGGCTACACCTTC	CASSPNAGQGPGDGYTF
TRBJ2-7	TRBV2	TRBD2	.	TGTGCCAGCAGCGTAGCGGGAATGACCTACGAGCAGTACTTC	CASSVAGMTYEQYF
TRBJ1-5	TRBV15	.	.	TGTGCCACCAGCCTACGAGCGGCCGGGGGGAGCAATCAGCCCCAGCATTTT	CATSLRAAGGSNQPQHF
TRBJ1-2	TRBV30	.	.	TGTGCCTGGAGTGTTGAGGGCACCCGGGGACAATATGGCTACACCTTC	CAWSVEGTRGQYGYTF
TRBJ2-1	TRBV18	.	once	TGTGCCAGCTCACCATCTCTATACAATGAGCAGTTCTTC	CASSPSLYNEQFF
TRBJ1-2	TRBV9	.	.	TGTGCCAGCAGCGTGCAGCGGGATACCACTACTAACTATGGCTACACCTTC	CASSVQRDTTTNYGYTF
TRBJ1-1	TRBV7-8	.	.	TGTGCCAGCAGCTTAGCGCTTGGACTTGAAGCTTTCTTT	CASSLALGLEAFF
TRBJ1-3	TRBV9	.	.	TGTGCCAGCAGCGCCCCCGGGAGCTCTGGAAACACCATATATTTT	CASSAPGSSGNTIYF
TRBJ1-4	TRBV19	.	few	TGTGCCAGTAGTATCGGAGGGAAAAAACTGTTTTTT	CASSIGGKKLFF
TRBJ1-2	TRBV7-3	TRBD1	.	TGTGCCAGCAGCTCAGATCCGGGACAGGATTATGGCTACACCTTC	CASSSDPGQDYGYTF
TRBJ1-5	TRBV28	.	.	TGTGCCAGCAGACCAGCAACGGGACTTACGAATCAGCCCCAGCATTTT	CASRPATGLTNQPQHF
TRBJ2-4	TRBV4-1	TRBD1	.	TGCGCCAGCAGCCTCCGGACAGGCGAAGGCAAAAACATTCAGTACTTC	CASSLRTGEGKNIQYF
TRBJ2-3	TRBV27	TRBD2	.	TGTGCCAGCAGTCCCGTACCTCTGGGGCACGGACTAGCGGGCAGCACAGATACGCAGTATTTT	CASSPVPLGHGLAGSTDTQYF
TRBJ2-6	TRBV27	.	.	TGTGCCAGCAGTTTACGGCAGGCTGGGGCCAACGTCCTGACTTTC	CASSLRQAGANVLTF
TRBJ2-7	TRBV28	.	.	TGTGCCAGCAGCAACGAACAGGAGTACGAGCAGTACTTC	CASSNEQEYEQYF
TRBJ2-7	TRBV4-2	TRBD2	.	TGTGCCAGCAGCCAGGGAGCGACTAGCGGGGGGTACGAGCAGTACTTC	CASSQGATSGGYEQYF
TRBJ2-7	TRBV5-1	TRBD2	.	TGCGCCAGCACCGATCCTGGACTAGCGGGCAGACCGTACGAGCAGTACTTC	CASTDPGLAGRPYEQYF
TRBJ2-1	TRBV11-2	TRBD1	.	TGTGCCAGCAGCCCCCAGACAGGGTGGTCCTACAATGAGCAGTTCTTC	CASSPQTGWSYNEQFF
TRBJ2-2	TRBV19	TRBD2	.	TGTGCCAGTAGTGGGGCAGCGGGGGGTAACACCGGGGAGCTGTTTTTT	CASSGAAGGNTGELFF
TRBJ1-6	TRBV5-1	TRBD1	few	TGCGCCAGCAGCAAAGGGGACAGGCAAAATTCACCCCTCCACTTT	CASSKGDRQNSPLHF
TRBJ2-7	TRBV4-2	TRBD2	.	TGTGCCAGCAGCCAAGCCGGGAGGCTGGACGAGCAGTACTTC	CASSQAGRLDEQYF
TRBJ2-2	TRBV7-6	TRBD1	.	TGTGCCAGCAGCTTAGGGACAGGGGGCTCCGGGGAGCTGTTTTTT	CASSLGTGGSGELFF